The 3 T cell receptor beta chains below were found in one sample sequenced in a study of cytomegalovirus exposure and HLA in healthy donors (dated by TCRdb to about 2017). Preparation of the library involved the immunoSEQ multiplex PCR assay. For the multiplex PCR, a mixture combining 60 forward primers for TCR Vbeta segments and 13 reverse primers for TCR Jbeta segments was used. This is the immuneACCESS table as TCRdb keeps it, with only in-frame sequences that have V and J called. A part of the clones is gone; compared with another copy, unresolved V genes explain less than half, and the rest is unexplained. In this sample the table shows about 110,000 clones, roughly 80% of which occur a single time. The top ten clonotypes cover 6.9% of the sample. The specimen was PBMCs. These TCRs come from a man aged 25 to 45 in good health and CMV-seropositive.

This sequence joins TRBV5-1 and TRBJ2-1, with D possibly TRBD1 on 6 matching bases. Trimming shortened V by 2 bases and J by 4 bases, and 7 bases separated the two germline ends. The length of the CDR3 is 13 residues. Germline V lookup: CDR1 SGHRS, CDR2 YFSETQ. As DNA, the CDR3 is TGCGCCAGCAGCTTCGACAGGTACAATGAGCAGTTCTTC. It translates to CASSFDRYNEQFF.

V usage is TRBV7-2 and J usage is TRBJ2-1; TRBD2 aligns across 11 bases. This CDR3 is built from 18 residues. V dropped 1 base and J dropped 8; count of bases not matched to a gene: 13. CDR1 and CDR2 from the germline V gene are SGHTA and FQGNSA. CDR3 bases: TGTGCCAGCAGCTTAGGGCCGCTAGCGGGGGGAGTGATCGATGAGCAGTTCTTC. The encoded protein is CASSLGPLAGGVIDEQFF.

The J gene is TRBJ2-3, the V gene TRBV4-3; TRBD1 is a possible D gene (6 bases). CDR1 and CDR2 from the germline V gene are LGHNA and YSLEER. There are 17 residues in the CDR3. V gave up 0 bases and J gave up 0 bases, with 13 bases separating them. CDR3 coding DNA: TGCGCCAGCAGCCAAGATCAGGGACAAAGAAGCACAGATACGCAGTATTTT. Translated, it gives CASSQDQGQRSTDTQYF.